The 6 T cell receptor beta chains listed next were all sequenced from one sample in a study of cytomegalovirus exposure and HLA in healthy donors. PCR employed 60 Vbeta and 13 Jbeta primers. The method was immunoSEQ multiplex PCR; TCRdb's version includes in-frame clones alone and lacks a portion of them. In the table there are around 120,000 clones, about 68% of which are singletons. The sequenced sample was PBMCs. These TCRs come from a woman aged 45-65 years in good health and CMV-seropositive.

This clone turned up a few times. This chain links TRBV9 with TRBJ1-2; the D gene is possibly TRBD1 (6 bases). The CDR3 spans 14 residues. Germline V gives CDR1 SGDLS, CDR2 YYNGEE. V shed 3 bases and J shed 8 bases, with 17 bases lying between them. The CDR3 DNA reads TGTGCCAGCAGCGCCGATACAGGGATTGACGGCTACACCTTC. Encoded protein: CASSADTGIDGYTF.

This clone appeared a few times. The sample carries other DNA sequences with the same CDR3. The chain joins TRBV6-5 to TRBJ1-2, with D hard to call. Per germline, CDR1 MNHEY and CDR2 SVGAGI. V gave up 6 bases and J gave up 2 bases, with 13 bases separating them. The CDR3 is made up of 14 amino acids. CDR3 coding DNA: TGTGCCAGCAGCTTAGACGACAACAACTATGGCTACACCTTC. Translated: CASSLDDNNYGYTF.

This chain links TRBV2 with TRBJ2-1; 10 bases match TRBD2. Germline V gene data show CDR1 as SNHLY and CDR2 as FYNNEI. There are 15 residues in the CDR3. V shed 8 bases, J shed 4 bases, and the junction held 8 bases outside the gene matches. The CDR3 sequence is CASRRLAGAYNEQFF. The CDR3 DNA follows: TGTGCCAGCCGCCGCCTAGCGGGAGCGTACAATGAGCAGTTCTTC.

V is TRBV9 and J is TRBJ2-2, with no clear D. This CDR3 spans 14 amino acids. Germline V lookup: CDR1 SGDLS, CDR2 YYNGEE. V was cut by 0 bases and J by 7 bases, with 10 bases left in between. The CDR3 coding sequence is TGTGCCAGCAGCGTAGGACATAATGGCGGGGAGCTGTTTTTT. Residues: CASSVGHNGGELFF.

The chain carries TRBV15 and TRBJ1-6; 10 bases are a match to TRBD1. After removal of 3 bases from V and 5 bases from J, the junction contained 1 base not matched to a gene. This CDR3 contains 15 residues. The germline V gene encodes CDR1 LNHNV and CDR2 YYDKDF (reference sequence). The CDR3 nucleotides read TGTGCCACCAGCAGGGACAGGGGGGATAATTCACCCCTCCACTTT. Protein sequence: CATSRDRGDNSPLHF.

V usage is TRBV7-6 and J usage is TRBJ1-6, with TRBD1 matching over 8 bases. The germline CDR1 and CDR2 sequences are SGHVS and FNYEAQ. This CDR3 has 16 amino acids. V trimming: 1 base; J trimming: 6 bases; junction bases outside the gene matches: 5. DNA of the CDR3: TGTGCCAGCAGCTTAGTGACAGGGGTAACTAATTCACCCCTCCACTTT. Translation gives CASSLVTGVTNSPLHF.